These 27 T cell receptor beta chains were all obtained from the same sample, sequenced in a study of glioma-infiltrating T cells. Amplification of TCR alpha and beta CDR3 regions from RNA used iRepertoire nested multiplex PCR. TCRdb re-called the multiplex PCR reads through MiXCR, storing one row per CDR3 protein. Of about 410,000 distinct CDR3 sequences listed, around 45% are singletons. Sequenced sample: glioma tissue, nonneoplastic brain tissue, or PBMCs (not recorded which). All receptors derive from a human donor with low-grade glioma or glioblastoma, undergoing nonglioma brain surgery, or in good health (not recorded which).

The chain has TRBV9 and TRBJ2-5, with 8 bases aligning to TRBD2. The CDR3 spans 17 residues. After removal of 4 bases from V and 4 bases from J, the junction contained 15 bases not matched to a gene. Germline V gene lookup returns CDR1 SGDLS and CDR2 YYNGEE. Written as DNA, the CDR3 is TGTGCCAGCAGCCCAGATGGGGGTGCGGGAGGTGGAGAGACCCAGTACTTC. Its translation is CASSPDGGAGGGETQYF.

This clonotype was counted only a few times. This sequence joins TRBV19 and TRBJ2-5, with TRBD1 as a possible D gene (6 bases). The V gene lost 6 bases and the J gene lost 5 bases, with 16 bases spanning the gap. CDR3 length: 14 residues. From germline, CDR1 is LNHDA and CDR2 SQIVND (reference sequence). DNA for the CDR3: TGTGCCAGTAGAAAACAGGGAGTCGAGGAGACCCAGTACTTC. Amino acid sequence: CASRKQGVEETQYF.

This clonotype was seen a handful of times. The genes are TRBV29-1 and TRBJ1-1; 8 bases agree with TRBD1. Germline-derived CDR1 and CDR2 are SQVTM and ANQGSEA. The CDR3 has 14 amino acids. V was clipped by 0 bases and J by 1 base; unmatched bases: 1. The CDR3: CSVEDTGGNTEAFF. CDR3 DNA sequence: TGCAGCGTTGAAGACACAGGGGGGAACACTGAAGCTTTCTTT.

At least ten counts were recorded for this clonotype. The CDR3, as DNA: TGCAGTGCTAGAGGGCAGTACTTC. It codes for CSARGQYF. This rearrangement joins TRBV20-1 to TRBJ2-7; D not certain. Germline V lookup: CDR1 DFQATT, CDR2 SNEGSKA (reference sequence). The CDR3 runs 8 residues. Trimming shortened V by 1 base and J by 9 bases, and 1 base separated the two germline ends.

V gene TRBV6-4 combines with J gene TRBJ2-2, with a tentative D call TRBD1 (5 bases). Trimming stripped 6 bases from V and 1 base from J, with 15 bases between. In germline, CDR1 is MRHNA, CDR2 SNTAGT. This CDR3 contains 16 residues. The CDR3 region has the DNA TGTGCCAGCAGCGTAGCACCCCAGGGGAACACCGGGGAGCTGTTTTTT. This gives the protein CASSVAPQGNTGELFF.

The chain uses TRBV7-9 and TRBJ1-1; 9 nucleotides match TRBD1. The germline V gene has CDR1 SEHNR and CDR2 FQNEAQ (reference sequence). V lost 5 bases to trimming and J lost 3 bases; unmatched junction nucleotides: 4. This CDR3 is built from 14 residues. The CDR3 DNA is TGTGCCAGCAGCACACAGGGGGCAGACACTGAAGCTTTCTTT. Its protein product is CASSTQGADTEAFF.

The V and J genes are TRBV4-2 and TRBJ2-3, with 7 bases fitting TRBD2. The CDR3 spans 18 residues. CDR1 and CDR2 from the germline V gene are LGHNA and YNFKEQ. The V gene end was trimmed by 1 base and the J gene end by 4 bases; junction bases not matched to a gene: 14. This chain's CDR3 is CASSQGRESPRWPDTQYF. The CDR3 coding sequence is TGTGCCAGCAGCCAAGGGCGGGAGAGCCCCCGGTGGCCAGATACGCAGTATTTT.

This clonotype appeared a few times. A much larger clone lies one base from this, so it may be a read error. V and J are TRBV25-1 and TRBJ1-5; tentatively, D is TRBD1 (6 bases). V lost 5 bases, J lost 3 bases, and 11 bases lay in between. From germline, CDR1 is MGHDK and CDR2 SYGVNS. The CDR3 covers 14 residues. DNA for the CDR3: TGTGCCAGCAGTCCGACAGGAACCAATCAGCCCCAGCATTTT. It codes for CASSPTGTNQPQHF. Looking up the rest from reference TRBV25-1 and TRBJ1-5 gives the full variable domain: EADIYQTPRYLVIGTGKKITLECSQTMGHDKMYWYQQDPGMELHLIHYSYGVNSTEKGDLSSESTVSRIRTEHFPLTLESARPSHTSQYLCASSPTGTNQPQHFGDGTRLSIL.

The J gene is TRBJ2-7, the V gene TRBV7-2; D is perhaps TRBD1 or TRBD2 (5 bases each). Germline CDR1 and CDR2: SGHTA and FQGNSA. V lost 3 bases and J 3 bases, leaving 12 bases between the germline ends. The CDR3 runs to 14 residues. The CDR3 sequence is CASSFWDGNYEQYF. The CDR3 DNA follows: TGTGCCAGCAGCTTTTGGGACGGTAACTACGAGCAGTACTTC.

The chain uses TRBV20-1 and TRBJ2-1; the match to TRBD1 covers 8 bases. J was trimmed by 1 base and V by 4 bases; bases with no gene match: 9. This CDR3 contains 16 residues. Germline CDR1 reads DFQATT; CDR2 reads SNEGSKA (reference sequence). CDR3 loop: CSAISTGAASYNEQFF. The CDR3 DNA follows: TGCAGTGCTATATCGACAGGGGCGGCGTCCTACAATGAGCAGTTCTTC.

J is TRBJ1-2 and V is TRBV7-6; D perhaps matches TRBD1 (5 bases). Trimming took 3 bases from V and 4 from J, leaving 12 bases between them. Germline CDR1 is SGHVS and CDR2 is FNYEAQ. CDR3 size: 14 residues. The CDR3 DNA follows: TGTGCCAGCAGCTTGGTCCATGGGGCCTATGGCTACACCTTC. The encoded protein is CASSLVHGAYGYTF.

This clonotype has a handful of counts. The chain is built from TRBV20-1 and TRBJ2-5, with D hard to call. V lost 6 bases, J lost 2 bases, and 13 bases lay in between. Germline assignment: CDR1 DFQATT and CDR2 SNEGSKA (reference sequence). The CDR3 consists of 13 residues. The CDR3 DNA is TGCAGTGCCAAGACGTCTACGCAAGAGACCCAGTACTTC. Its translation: CSAKTSTQETQYF.

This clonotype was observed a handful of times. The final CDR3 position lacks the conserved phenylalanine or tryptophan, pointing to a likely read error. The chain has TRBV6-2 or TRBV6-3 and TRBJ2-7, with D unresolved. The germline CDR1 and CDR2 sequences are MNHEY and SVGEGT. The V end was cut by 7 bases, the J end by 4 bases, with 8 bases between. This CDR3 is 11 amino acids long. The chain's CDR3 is CASMTVYEQYI. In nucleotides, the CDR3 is TGTGCCAGCATGACGGTTTACGAGCAGTACATC.

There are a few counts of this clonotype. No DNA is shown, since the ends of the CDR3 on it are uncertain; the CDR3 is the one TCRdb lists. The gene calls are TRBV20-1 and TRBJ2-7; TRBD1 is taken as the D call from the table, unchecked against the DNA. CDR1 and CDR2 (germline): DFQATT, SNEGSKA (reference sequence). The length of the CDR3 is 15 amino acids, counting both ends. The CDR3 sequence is CSARDFGQGAAGEYF.

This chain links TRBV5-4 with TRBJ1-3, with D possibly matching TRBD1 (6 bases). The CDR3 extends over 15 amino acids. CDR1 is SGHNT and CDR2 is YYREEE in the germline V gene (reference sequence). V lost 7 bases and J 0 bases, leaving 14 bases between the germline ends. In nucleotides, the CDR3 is TGTGCCAGCGGCCCAGGACAGCCCTCTGGAAACACCATATATTTT. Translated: CASGPGQPSGNTIYF.

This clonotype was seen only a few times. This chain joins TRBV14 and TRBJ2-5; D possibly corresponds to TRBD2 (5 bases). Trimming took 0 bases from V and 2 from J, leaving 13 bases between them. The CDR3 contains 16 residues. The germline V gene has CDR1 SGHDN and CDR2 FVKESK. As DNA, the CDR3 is TGTGCCAGCAGCCAAGATTTCTGGGGAGCTCAAGAGACCCAGTACTTC. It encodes CASSQDFWGAQETQYF.

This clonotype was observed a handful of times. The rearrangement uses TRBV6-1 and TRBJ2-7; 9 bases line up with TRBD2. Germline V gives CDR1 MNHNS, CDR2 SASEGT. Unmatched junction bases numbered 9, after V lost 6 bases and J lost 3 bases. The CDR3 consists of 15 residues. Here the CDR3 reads CASRWEREVYYEQYF. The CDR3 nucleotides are TGTGCCAGCAGGTGGGAGCGGGAGGTCTACTACGAGCAGTACTTC.

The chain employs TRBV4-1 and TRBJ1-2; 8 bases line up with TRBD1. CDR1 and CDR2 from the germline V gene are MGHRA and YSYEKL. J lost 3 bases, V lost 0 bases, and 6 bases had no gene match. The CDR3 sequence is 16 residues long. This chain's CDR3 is CASSQEVGQGYYGYTF. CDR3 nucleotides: TGCGCCAGCAGCCAAGAAGTCGGACAGGGATACTATGGCTACACCTTC.

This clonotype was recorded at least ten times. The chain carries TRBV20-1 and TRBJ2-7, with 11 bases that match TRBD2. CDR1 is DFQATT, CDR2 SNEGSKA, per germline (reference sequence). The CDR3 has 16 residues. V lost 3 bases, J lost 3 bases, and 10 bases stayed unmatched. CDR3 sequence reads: CSASKMTSGIDYEQYF. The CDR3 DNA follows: TGCAGTGCTAGCAAGATGACTAGCGGGATCGACTACGAGCAGTACTTC.

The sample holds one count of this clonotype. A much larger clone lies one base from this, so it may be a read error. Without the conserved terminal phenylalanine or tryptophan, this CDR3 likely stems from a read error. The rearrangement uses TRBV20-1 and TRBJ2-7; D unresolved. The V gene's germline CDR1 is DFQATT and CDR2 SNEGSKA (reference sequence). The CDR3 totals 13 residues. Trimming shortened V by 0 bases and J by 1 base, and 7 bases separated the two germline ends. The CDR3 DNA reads TGCAGTGCTAGAGAAGTAGGTTCCTACGAGCAGTACTCC. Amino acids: CSAREVGSYEQYS.

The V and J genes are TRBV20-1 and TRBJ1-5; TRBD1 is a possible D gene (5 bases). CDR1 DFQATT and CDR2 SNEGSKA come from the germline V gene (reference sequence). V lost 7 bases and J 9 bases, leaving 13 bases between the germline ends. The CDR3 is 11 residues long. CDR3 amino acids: CSGREHGPQHF. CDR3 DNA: TGCAGTGGCAGGGAGCATGGGCCCCAGCATTTT.

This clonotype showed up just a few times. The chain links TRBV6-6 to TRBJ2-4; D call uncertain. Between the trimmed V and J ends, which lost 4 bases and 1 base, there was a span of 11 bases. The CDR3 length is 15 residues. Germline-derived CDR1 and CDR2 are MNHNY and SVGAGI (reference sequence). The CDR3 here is CASSSTNTAKNIQYF. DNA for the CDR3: TGTGCCAGCAGTTCCACCAACACCGCCAAAAACATTCAGTACTTC.

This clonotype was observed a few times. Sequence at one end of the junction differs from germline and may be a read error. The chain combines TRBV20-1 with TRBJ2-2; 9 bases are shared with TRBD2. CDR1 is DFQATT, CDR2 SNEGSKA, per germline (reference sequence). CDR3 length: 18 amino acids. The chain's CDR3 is CSARALRGAGGNTRELFF. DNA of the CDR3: TGCAGTGCTAGAGCCCTGAGGGGGGCGGGGGGGAACACCAGGGAGCTGTTTTTT.

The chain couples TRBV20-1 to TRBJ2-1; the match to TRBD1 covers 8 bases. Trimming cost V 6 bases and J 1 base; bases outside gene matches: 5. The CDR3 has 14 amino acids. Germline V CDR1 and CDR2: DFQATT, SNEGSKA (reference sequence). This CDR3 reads CSARGQVSYNEQFF. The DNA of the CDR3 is TGCAGTGCCCGGGGACAGGTGTCCTACAATGAGCAGTTCTTC.

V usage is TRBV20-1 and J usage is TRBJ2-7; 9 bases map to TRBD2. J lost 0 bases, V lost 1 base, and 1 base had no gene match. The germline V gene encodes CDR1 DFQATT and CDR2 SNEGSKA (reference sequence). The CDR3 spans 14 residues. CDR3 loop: CSARGLADSYEQYF. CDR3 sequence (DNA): TGCAGTGCTAGAGGACTAGCGGACTCCTACGAGCAGTACTTC.

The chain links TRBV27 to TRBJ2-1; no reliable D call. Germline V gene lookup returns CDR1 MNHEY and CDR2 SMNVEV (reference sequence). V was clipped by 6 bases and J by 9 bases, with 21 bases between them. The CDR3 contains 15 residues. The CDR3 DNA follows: TGTGCCAGCAGACCTATGGAACGGCTCTTCGGTGAGCAGTTCTTC. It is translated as CASRPMERLFGEQFF.

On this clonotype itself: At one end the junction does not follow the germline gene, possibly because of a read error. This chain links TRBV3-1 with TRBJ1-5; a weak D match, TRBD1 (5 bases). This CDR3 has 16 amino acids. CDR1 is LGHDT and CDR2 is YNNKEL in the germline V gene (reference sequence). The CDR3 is CAGSQGIGTKYQPQHF. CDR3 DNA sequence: TGTGCCGGCAGCCAAGGGATAGGGACCAAGTATCAGCCCCAGCATTTT.